These T cell receptor beta chains were read from a single sample in a study of cytomegalovirus exposure and HLA in healthy donors. Produced via immunoSEQ multiplex PCR; TCRdb's table is partial and in-frame only. In the table there are under 200,000 clones, around three quarters of which are singletons. The sequencing input was PBMCs. Every receptor here comes from a woman aged 25 to 39 in good health and CMV-seropositive. The CDR3 runs from the conserved cysteine through the conserved F or W. The D gene is left open where the match is weak. Part of the rows lack a size; the others show once, few, many or a class for expanded clones.

j_gene	v_gene	abundance	d_gene	CDR3nt	CDR3aa
TRBJ1-1	TRBV9	few	-	TGTGCCAGCAGCGCCGAGGGCCTAGTTATGCTGAACACTGAAGCTTTCTTT	CASSAEGLVMLNTEAFF
TRBJ2-4	TRBV7-8	-	-	TGTGCCAGCAGCTGGAGGGGGGGTAGGGGCGAAAACATTCAGTACTTC	CASSWRGGRGENIQYF
TRBJ2-1	TRBV7-2	-	TRBD2	TGTGCCAGCAGCTTTAGCGGGGGGGTATACAATGAGCAGTTCTTC	CASSFSGGVYNEQFF
TRBJ1-2	TRBV28	-	-	TGTGCCAGCACCGCCGGGACAAAGCCATACACCTTC	CASTAGTKPYTF
TRBJ1-4	TRBV2	-	-	TGTGCCAGCAGTGAGGGGAGGGGACGAGGGGACGGAGAAAAACTGTTTTTT	CASSEGRGRGDGEKLFF
TRBJ2-5	TRBV2	few	TRBD2	TGTGCCAGCAGGACTAGCGGTCAAGAGACCCAGTACTTC	CASRTSGQETQYF
TRBJ2-7	TRBV21-1	-	-	TGTGCCAGCACACTCGTGGGACTAGCGGGGGGGCCTCGCGAGCAGTACTTC	CASTLVGLAGGPREQYF
TRBJ1-2	TRBV5-1	once	TRBD1	TGCGCCAGCAGCGCTCGACAGGGTCCCGCTAACTATGGCTACACCTTC	CASSARQGPANYGYTF
TRBJ2-5	TRBV9	-	-	TGTGCCAGCAGCGTAGGGGGCGAGAAAGAGACCCAGTACTTC	CASSVGGEKETQYF
TRBJ2-3	TRBV5-1	-	-	TGCGCCAGCAGCTTTCTTGGGGGCGGCACAGATACGCAGTATTTT	CASSFLGGGTDTQYF
TRBJ2-3	TRBV9	-	-	TGTGCCAGCAGCTACAAGGGGGGGGCAGATACGCAGTATTTT	CASSYKGGADTQYF
TRBJ1-2	TRBV5-4	-	TRBD1	TGTGCCAGCAGGTACGGACAGGGAAGGTATGGCTACACCTTC	CASRYGQGRYGYTF
TRBJ1-2	TRBV5-1	-	-	TGCGCCAGCAGCGCAGTGGACGGACTTTATGGCTACACCTTC	CASSAVDGLYGYTF
TRBJ1-4	TRBV30	-	TRBD1	TGTGCCTGGAGTGTACGGACAGGGATGAGTTGGGAAAAACTGTTTTTT	CAWSVRTGMSWEKLFF
TRBJ1-2	TRBV5-1	-	-	TGCGCCAGCAGCTTATGGACCAGGGGTACCAACTATGGCTACACCTTC	CASSLWTRGTNYGYTF
TRBJ2-7	TRBV5-4	-	-	TGTGCCAGCAGCCCCGTCCCAGCGAGCTCCTACGAGCAGTACTTC	CASSPVPASSYEQYF
TRBJ1-1	TRBV7-2	-	TRBD1	TGTGCCAGCAGCCGCGACAGGGCGCGAGGTGAAGCTTTCTTT	CASSRDRARGEAFF
TRBJ1-4	TRBV14	-	-	TGTGCCAGCAGCAATAGTGGAGGCTTACGGCCGTTTTTT	CASSNSGGLRPFF
TRBJ1-5	TRBV4-1	-	-	TGCGCCAGCAGCCAAGAGTCAGGGGTAGGCAATCAGCCCCAGCATTTT	CASSQESGVGNQPQHF
TRBJ1-4	TRBV10-3	-	-	TGTGCCATCAGTGAGACGGGGGTGGCTAATGAAAAACTGTTTTTT	CAISETGVANEKLFF
TRBJ1-4	TRBV5-1	-	TRBD1	TGCGCCAGCAGCTCGGGACAGGTTAATGAAAAACTGTTTTTT	CASSSGQVNEKLFF
TRBJ2-7	TRBV4-3	-	TRBD1	TGCGCCAGCAGCCAAGCGACAGGGAACCACGAGCAGTACTTC	CASSQATGNHEQYF
TRBJ1-1	TRBV5-4	-	-	TGTGCCAGCAGCTCCTTAGGGGCTACTGAAGCTTTCTTT	CASSSLGATEAFF
TRBJ1-1	TRBV7-2	-	TRBD1	TGTGCCAGCAGGACAGGGGGATGGAACACTGAAGCTTTCTTT	CASRTGGWNTEAFF
TRBJ1-1	TRBV28	-	TRBD1	TGTGCCAGCAGTTTAGGGACAGGGGAGGTAAGCGAAGCTTTCTTT	CASSLGTGEVSEAFF
TRBJ2-2	TRBV11-3	-	-	TGTGCCAGCAGCTTAGACCAGACCGGGGAGCTGTTTTTT	CASSLDQTGELFF
TRBJ1-5	TRBV29-1	-	TRBD1	TGCAGCGTGGCGTCGACAGGGGTGGATCAGCCCCAGCATTTT	CSVASTGVDQPQHF
TRBJ1-2	TRBV5-6	-	-	TGTGCCAGCAGCTTGAATTCAGTAGGCTACACCTTC	CASSLNSVGYTF
TRBJ1-1	TRBV5-4	-	TRBD1	TGTGCCAGCAGCAACGGACAGGGGGATACTGAAGCTTTCTTT	CASSNGQGDTEAFF
TRBJ2-3	TRBV5-5	few	-	TGTGCCAGCAGCTTGATCCCCCTGGACATACCTCTGCATGATACGCAGTATTTT	CASSLIPLDIPLHDTQYF
TRBJ2-7	TRBV5-5	-	TRBD1	TGTGCCAGCAGCTTAGATAGGACAGGGGGAATAAACGAGCAGTACTTC	CASSLDRTGGINEQYF
TRBJ2-1	TRBV10-3	-	TRBD2	TGTGCCATCAGTGAGTCCGGCGGGGCTAGCGGGCGCGAGCAGTTCTTC	CAISESGGASGREQFF
TRBJ2-1	TRBV30	-	-	TGTGCCTGGGTGAGGAGATCCTCCTACAATGAGCAGTTCTTC	CAWVRRSSYNEQFF
TRBJ2-2	TRBV7-9	-	TRBD1	TGTGCCAGCAGCAGCCGGGACAGGGAAGGAAGGGCCGGGGAGCTGTTTTTT	CASSSRDREGRAGELFF
TRBJ1-3	TRBV19	-	-	TGTGCCAGTAGACCGGACTGGCCGCTCTCTGGAAACACCATATATTTT	CASRPDWPLSGNTIYF
TRBJ2-5	TRBV18	-	TRBD1	TGTGCCAGCTCACCACCGAGGGGACAGAAAGAGACCCAGTACTTC	CASSPPRGQKETQYF
TRBJ2-7	TRBV6-1	-	TRBD2	TGTGCCAGCAGTGATCGGACTAGCGGGAGCTACCGGATCGAGCAGTACTTC	CASSDRTSGSYRIEQYF
TRBJ1-5	TRBV16	few	-	TGTGCCAGCAGCCAACAGGATAGCAATCAGCCCCAGCATTTT	CASSQQDSNQPQHF
TRBJ2-3	TRBV4-1	-	TRBD2	TGCGCCAGCAGCCCCTTATCGGGGGGTAGCACAGATACGCAGTATTTT	CASSPLSGGSTDTQYF
TRBJ1-2	TRBV27	-	TRBD1	TGTGCCAGCAGTCAGGGACAGGAATTCTATGGCTACACCTTC	CASSQGQEFYGYTF
TRBJ2-5	TRBV5-4	-	TRBD2	TGTGCCAGCAGCACCCCGGGACTAGCGGGGCCCCAGTACTTC	CASSTPGLAGPQYF
TRBJ2-7	TRBV6-5	-	TRBD2	TGTGCCAGCAGTTACTCTCTAGCGGGAATCTACGAGCAGTACTTC	CASSYSLAGIYEQYF
TRBJ1-2	TRBV19	-	TRBD1	TGTGCCAGCGAACCGGGACAGACTTATGGCTACACCTTC	CASEPGQTYGYTF
TRBJ2-1	TRBV5-1	-	-	TGCGCCAGCAGCTTGAGTGCAGGGACCTACAATGAGCAGTTCTTC	CASSLSAGTYNEQFF
TRBJ2-7	TRBV13	-	TRBD2	TGTGCCAGCAGCCCCCCAACCTTAGCGGGATCCACCTACGAGCAGTACTTC	CASSPPTLAGSTYEQYF
TRBJ2-2	TRBV9	-	-	TGTGCCAGCAGTGGGGGGTCAGGACGGGACACCGGGGAGCTGTTTTTT	CASSGGSGRDTGELFF
TRBJ1-1	TRBV30	-	-	TGTGCCTGGAGTGTAACAGGAGAGAGAGCTTTCTTT	CAWSVTGERAFF
TRBJ1-1	TRBV5-6	-	-	TGTGCCAGCAGCTTGTACAGGGCGGGTACTGAAGCTTTCTTT	CASSLYRAGTEAFF